Listed below are T cell receptor beta chains from one sample, sequenced in a study of beta chain features in type 1 diabetes. Clones were sequenced by immunoSEQ multiplex PCR, and TCRdb holds only the in-frame ones, with some missing. The sample consists of 900,000 or so clones, 15% to 20% of them appearing once. Source material: naive CD4+ T cells from blood. Every receptor here comes from a woman aged 18-35 years in good health. The CDR3 runs from the conserved cysteine through the conserved F or W. Only part of the rows carry a size: once, few, many, or a class if the clone is expanded.

j_call v_call clone_size cdr3_aa
TRBJ2-7 TRBV28 - CASSLGTAYEQYF
TRBJ2-2 TRBV6-1 - CASSAGVGYAGELFF
TRBJ1-2 TRBV5-1 - CASSARGSRYGYTF
TRBJ2-3 TRBV7-2 - CASSLVGGPDTQYF
TRBJ2-1 TRBV25-1 - CASSRRGGQFF
TRBJ2-1 TRBV7-6 few CASSRAWDEQFF
TRBJ1-2 TRBV27 - CASSLGRNLNYGYTF
TRBJ1-1 TRBV7-9 few CASSLRRGANTEAFF
TRBJ1-1 TRBV10-3 few CAISEPDGGDTEAFF
TRBJ2-5 TRBV7-2 - CASSLAPWEGETQYF
TRBJ1-1 TRBV5-1 - CASAVRKPGQGNTEAFF